Presented here are 17 T cell receptor beta chains from one specimen sequenced in a study of blood T cells in healthy people across ages. For the second PCR, which ran for about 6 to 12 cycles, a sample-barcoded 5' primer and a J-beta primer mix were used. TCRdb passed the 5' RACE reads through MiXCR, listing each CDR3 protein once. The table records 600,000 to 1,000,000 distinct CDR3 sequences, about three fifths of them present only once. Specimen: blood. Source of these receptors: a man aged 25-45 years in good health.

The chain employs TRBV10-3 and TRBJ2-5, with 8 bases aligning to TRBD2. CDR1 is ENHRY, CDR2 SYGVKD, per germline. This CDR3 has 15 residues. Trimming cost V 2 bases and J 3 bases; bases outside gene matches: 5. In DNA form, the CDR3 reads TGTGCCATCAGTGAGCGACGAGCGGGGGAAGAGACCCAGTACTTC. Encoded protein: CAISERRAGEETQYF.

The chain uses TRBV3-1 and TRBJ2-5; TRBD1 agrees at 8 bases. This CDR3 spans 14 amino acids. The V and J ends lost 4 bases and 3 bases, in that order; junction bases with no gene match: 4. The germline V gene encodes CDR1 LGHDT and CDR2 YNNKEL (reference sequence). CDR3 nucleotides: TGTGCCAGCAGCCCCGGGGACAGGAAAGAGACCCAGTACTTC. Translation: CASSPGDRKETQYF.

CDR3 residues: CASNRLAGVEQYF. The DNA for the CDR3 is TGTGCCAGCAATCGACTAGCGGGAGTCGAGCAGTACTTC. This chain links TRBV2 with TRBJ2-5, with 12 bases identical to TRBD2. The DNA end favors TRBJ2-7, so the J call may be wrong. The CDR3 is 13 residues long. Germline CDR1 is SNHLY and CDR2 is FYNNEI.

This rearrangement joins TRBV28 to TRBJ2-7; D is perhaps TRBD2 (5 bases). The V end lost 6 bases, the J end lost 1 base, and 7 bases lay between the germline ends. CDR1 MDHEN and CDR2 SYDVKM come from the germline V gene. This CDR3 is 12 amino acids long. CDR3 DNA sequence: TGTGCCAGCAGCGAGCGGTCCTACGAGCAGTACTTC. Amino acids: CASSERSYEQYF.

The chain's CDR3 is CSARVLVELAGLQYF. The DNA for the CDR3 is TGCAGTGCTAGGGTACTGGTGGAACTAGCGGGACTGCAGTACTTC. V is TRBV20-1 and J is TRBJ2-5; 10 bases line up with TRBD2. CDR1 and CDR2 (germline): DFQATT, SNEGSKA (reference sequence). The CDR3 loop spans 15 amino acids. V shed 3 bases, J shed 11 bases, and the junction held 15 bases outside the gene matches.

This chain uses TRBV18 with TRBJ1-2; unclear D gene. Germline V CDR1 and CDR2: KGHSH, LQKENI. The V gene lost 3 bases and the J gene lost 4 bases, with 15 bases spanning the gap. This CDR3 has 15 residues. DNA of the CDR3: TGTGCCAGCTCACCCCCAGGACGGGATAGCTATGGCTACACCTTC. This gives the protein CASSPPGRDSYGYTF.

Turning to this clonotype: A read error may account for a junction end that differs from germline. This CDR3 is CNARVTGHSNEQYF. In nucleotides, the CDR3 is TGCAATGCTAGAGTAACAGGCCACTCGAACGAGCAGTACTTC. The chain combines TRBV20-1 with TRBJ2-4; tentative D call: TRBD1 (5 bases). The DNA matches TRBJ2-7 better at its end, which makes the J call doubtful. This CDR3 contains 14 residues. CDR1 and CDR2 (germline): DFQATT, SNEGSKA (reference sequence).

The chain combines TRBV7-9 with TRBJ2-6, with D hard to call. Germline V CDR1 and CDR2: SEHNR, FQNEAQ (reference sequence). The CDR3 has 14 amino acids. V shed 5 bases and J shed 4 bases, with 9 bases lying between them. CDR3 sequence: CASSRRGGANVLTF. In DNA form, the CDR3 reads TGTGCCAGCAGCCGGAGAGGAGGGGCCAACGTCCTGACTTTC.

This clonotype appeared a few times. The chain couples TRBV20-1 to TRBJ2-5, with a tentative D call TRBD2 (6 bases). The ends were cut back, 6 bases at V and 5 bases at J, with 16 bases in the middle. This CDR3 region has 13 residues. Germline CDR1 is DFQATT and CDR2 is SNEGSKA (reference sequence). CDR3 in DNA: TGCAGTGCCCATCCGGACTATGGGGAGACCCAGTACTTC. It specifies CSAHPDYGETQYF.

DNA for the CDR3: TGTGCCTGGAGTGTACTAGCGAACACCGGGGAGCTGTTTTTT. Protein sequence: CAWSVLANTGELFF. This sequence joins TRBV30 and TRBJ2-2; a weak D match, TRBD2 (5 bases). V lost 0 bases, J lost 0 bases, and 5 bases lay in between. From germline, CDR1 is GTSNPN and CDR2 SVGIG (reference sequence). CDR3 length: 14 amino acids.

J is TRBJ2-4 and V is TRBV28, with 9 bases that match TRBD2. Near its end, the DNA agrees better with TRBJ2-5, so the J call may be wrong. Germline V lookup: CDR1 MDHEN, CDR2 SYDVKM. The CDR3 totals 15 residues. CDR3 bases: TGTGCCAGCAAGGATAGCGGGAGTGAACAAGAGACCCAGTACTTC. Translating gives CASKDSGSEQETQYF.

In nucleotides, the CDR3 is TGTGCCGCGAGAGACAGATTGGACACTGAAGCTTTCTTT. Encoded protein: CAARDRLDTEAFF. The chain recombines TRBV12-3 or TRBV12-4 with TRBJ1-1, with a possible D match to TRBD1 (5 bases). Trimming cost V 11 bases and J 3 bases, with 16 bases left between them. This CDR3 spans 13 amino acids.

This clonotype was found a few times. V is TRBV20-1 and J is TRBJ1-4; 7 nucleotides line up with TRBD1. Germline CDR1 reads DFQATT; CDR2 reads SNEGSKA (reference sequence). The CDR3 spans 16 residues. After removal of 2 bases from V and 5 bases from J, the junction contained 11 bases not matched to a gene. CDR3 sequence (DNA): TGCAGTGCTAGACTTATACGACAGGGCGGGAATGAAAAACTGTTTTTT. This translates into CSARLIRQGGNEKLFF.

V usage is TRBV7-2 and J usage is TRBJ2-7, with TRBD2 matching 9 bases. With 1 base clipped from V and 7 bases from J, the junction kept 11 bases outside the gene matches. The CDR3 runs 16 residues. CDR1 is SGHTA and CDR2 is FQGNSA in the germline V gene. CDR3 amino acids: CASSLEPGLALGEQYF. The CDR3 coding sequence is TGTGCCAGCAGCTTAGAGCCGGGACTAGCTCTAGGAGAGCAGTACTTC. Based on the CDR3 plus reference TRBV7-2 and TRBJ2-7, the full variable domain is GAGVSQSPSNKVTEKGKDVELRCDPISGHTALYWYRQSLGQGLEFLIYFQGNSAPDKSGLPSDRFSAERTGGSVSTLTIQRTQQEDSAVYLCASSLEPGLALGEQYFGPGTRLTVT.

In its sample, this clonotype was seen a few times. This chain links TRBV24-1 with TRBJ2-5, with 7 bases fitting TRBD1. Losses at the gene ends were 3 bases for V and 3 bases for J; bases not matched to a gene: 0. This CDR3 has 13 residues. Germline V gene lookup returns CDR1 KGHDR and CDR2 SFDVKD. The CDR3 DNA reads as TGTGCCACCAGTGATCAGGGGGAAGAGACCCAGTACTTC. This translates into CATSDQGEETQYF.

The V gene is TRBV7-2, the J gene TRBJ1-1; D is ambiguous. Trimming removed 3 bases from V and 2 bases from J, with 7 bases in between. Germline V gene lookup returns CDR1 SGHTA and CDR2 FQGNSA. The CDR3 has 13 amino acids. CDR3 sequence reads: CASSFGFNTEAFF. The CDR3 nucleotides are TGTGCCAGCAGCTTCGGGTTTAACACTGAAGCTTTCTTT.

Regarding this clonotype: One junction end disagrees with the germline gene, perhaps due to a read error. The V call is TRBV20-1, the J call TRBJ2-3; D gene unclear. Germline-derived CDR1 and CDR2 are DFQATT and SNEGSKA (reference sequence). There are 13 residues in the CDR3. The CDR3 loop is CSARSTGTDAQYF. The CDR3 DNA sequence: TGCAGTGCTAGGTCTACCGGCACAGATGCGCAGTATTTT.